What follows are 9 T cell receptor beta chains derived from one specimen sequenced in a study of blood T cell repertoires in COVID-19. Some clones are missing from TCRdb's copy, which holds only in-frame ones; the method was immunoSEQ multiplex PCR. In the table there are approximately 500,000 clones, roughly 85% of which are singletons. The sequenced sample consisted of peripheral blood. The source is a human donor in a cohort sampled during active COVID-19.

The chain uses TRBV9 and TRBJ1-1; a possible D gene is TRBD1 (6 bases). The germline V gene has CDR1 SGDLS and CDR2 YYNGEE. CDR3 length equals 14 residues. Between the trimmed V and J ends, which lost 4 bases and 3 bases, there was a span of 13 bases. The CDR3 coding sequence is TGTGCCAGCAGCCCTCGGACAGTTTACACTGAAGCTTTCTTT. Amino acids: CASSPRTVYTEAFF.

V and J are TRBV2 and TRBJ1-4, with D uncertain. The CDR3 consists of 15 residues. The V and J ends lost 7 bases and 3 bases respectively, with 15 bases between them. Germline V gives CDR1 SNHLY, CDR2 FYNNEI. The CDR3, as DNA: TGTGCCAGCACCCCCGGGAGGGCCCCTAATGAAAAACTGTTTTTT. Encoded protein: CASTPGRAPNEKLFF.

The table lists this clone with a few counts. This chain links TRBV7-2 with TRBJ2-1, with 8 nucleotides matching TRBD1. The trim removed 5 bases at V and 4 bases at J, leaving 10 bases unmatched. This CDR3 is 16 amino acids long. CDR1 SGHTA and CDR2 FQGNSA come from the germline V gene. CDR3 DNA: TGTGCCAGCAGCCTCATGACAGGGGCACGATACAATGAGCAGTTCTTC. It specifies CASSLMTGARYNEQFF.

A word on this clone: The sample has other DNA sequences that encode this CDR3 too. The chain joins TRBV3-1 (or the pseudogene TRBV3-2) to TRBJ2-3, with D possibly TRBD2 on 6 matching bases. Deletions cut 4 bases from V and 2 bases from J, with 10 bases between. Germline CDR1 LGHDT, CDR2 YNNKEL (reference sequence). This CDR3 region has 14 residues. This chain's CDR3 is CASSRGLATDTQYF. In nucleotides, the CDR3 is TGTGCCAGCAGCCGGGGACTTGCCACAGATACGCAGTATTTT.

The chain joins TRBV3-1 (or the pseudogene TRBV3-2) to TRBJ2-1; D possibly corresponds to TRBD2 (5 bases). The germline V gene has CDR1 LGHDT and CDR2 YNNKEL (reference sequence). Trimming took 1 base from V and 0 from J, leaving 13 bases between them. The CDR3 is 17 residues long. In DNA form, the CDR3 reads TGTGCCAGCAGCCAAGTTCCGACGGGGAGCTCCTACAATGAGCAGTTCTTC. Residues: CASSQVPTGSSYNEQFF.

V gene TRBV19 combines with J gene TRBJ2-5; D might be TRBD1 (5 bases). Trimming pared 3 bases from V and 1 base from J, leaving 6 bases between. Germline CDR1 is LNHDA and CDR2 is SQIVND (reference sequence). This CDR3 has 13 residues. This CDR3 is CASSIDSQETQYF. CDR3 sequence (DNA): TGTGCCAGTAGTATTGACAGCCAAGAGACCCAGTACTTC.

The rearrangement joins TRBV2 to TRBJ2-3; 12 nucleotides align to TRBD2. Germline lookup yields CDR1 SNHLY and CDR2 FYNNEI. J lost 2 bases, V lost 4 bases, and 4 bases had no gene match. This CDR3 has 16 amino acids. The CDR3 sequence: CASSGGLAGTTDTQYF. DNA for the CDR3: TGTGCCAGCAGTGGCGGACTAGCGGGGACCACAGATACGCAGTATTTT.

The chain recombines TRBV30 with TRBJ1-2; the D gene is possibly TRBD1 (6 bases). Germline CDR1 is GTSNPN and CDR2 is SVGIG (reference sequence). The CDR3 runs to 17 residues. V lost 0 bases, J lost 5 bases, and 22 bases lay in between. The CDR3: CAWSVKHFTGLRYGYTF. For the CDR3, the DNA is TGTGCCTGGAGTGTAAAACATTTCACAGGGCTGAGGTATGGCTACACCTTC.

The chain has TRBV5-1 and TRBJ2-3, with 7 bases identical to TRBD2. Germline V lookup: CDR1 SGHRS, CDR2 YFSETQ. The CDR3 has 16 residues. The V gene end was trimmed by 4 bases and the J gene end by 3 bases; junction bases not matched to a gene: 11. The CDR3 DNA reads TGCGCCAGCAGCGCCGGGCTAGCGGTGGAGACAGATACGCAGTATTTT. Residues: CASSAGLAVETDTQYF.